What follows are 10 T cell receptor beta chains derived from one specimen sequenced in a study of T cells in Graves' hyperthyroidism and ophthalmopathy. Authors of the study amplified TCR beta CDR3 regions from RNA transcripts. A set of HTBI primers served as the primers for a first-round RT-PCR of the TCR CDR3. TCRdb reprocessed the multiplex PCR reads via MiXCR and lists one record per CDR3 protein. The repertoire holds about 360,000 distinct CDR3 sequences, with approximately 13% as singletons. The sample taken for sequencing was blood. The receptor source for this set is a woman aged 18-29 years with Graves' hyperthyroidism.

The genes are TRBV9 and TRBJ2-1; 7 nucleotides align to TRBD1. The V and J ends lost 0 bases and 2 bases, in that order; junction bases with no gene match: 5. Germline CDR1 and CDR2: SGDLS and YYNGEE. The CDR3 is made up of 16 amino acids. This CDR3 reads CASSVAGQGAYNEQFF. The CDR3 nucleotides read TGTGCCAGCAGCGTAGCTGGCCAGGGGGCCTACAATGAGCAGTTCTTC.

Notes on this clonotype: A much larger clone lies a single base off, so this may be a read error. The rearrangement links TRBV7-3 to TRBJ2-1, with 9 nucleotides matching TRBD2. Germline V gives CDR1 SGHTA, CDR2 FQGTGA. Trimming took 5 bases from V and 8 from J; bases not matched to a gene: 16. CDR3 length equals 17 residues. The CDR3 DNA reads TGTGCCAGCAGCCCACGAGTAGCGGGAGAGCCCCTTTATGAGCAGTTCTTC. Translating it yields CASSPRVAGEPLYEQFF. The variable domain in full, completed from reference TRBV7-3 and TRBJ2-1, reads GAGVSQTPSNKVTEKGKYVELRCDPISGHTALYWYRQSLGQGPEFLIYFQGTGAADDSGLPNDRFFAVRPEGSVSTLKIQRTERGDSAVYLCASSPRVAGEPLYEQFFGPGTRLTVL.

This clonotype was observed at least ten times. The chain employs TRBV7-9 and TRBJ2-3; D call uncertain. The CDR3 consists of 15 residues. V was shortened by 1 base and J by 0 bases, with 8 bases between the two germline ends. Germline CDR1 and CDR2: SEHNR and FQNEAQ (reference sequence). CDR3 protein: CASSLGASSTDTQYF. The CDR3 nucleotides are TGTGCCAGCAGCTTAGGGGCCAGCAGCACAGATACGCAGTATTTT.

This clonotype was observed at least ten times. The chain links TRBV7-6 to TRBJ1-5, with D tentatively TRBD1 (5 bases). Germline assignment: CDR1 SGHVS and CDR2 FNYEAQ. Trimming stripped 5 bases from V and 7 bases from J, with 18 bases between. The CDR3 is 15 residues long. CDR3 loop: CASSPRQGGGQPQHF. The CDR3 DNA follows: TGTGCCAGCAGCCCCCGTCAGGGAGGCGGGCAGCCCCAGCATTTT. The whole variable domain, filled in from reference TRBV7-6 and TRBJ1-5, reads GAGVSQSPRYKVTKRGQDVALRCDPISGHVSLYWYRQALGQGPEFLTYFNYEAQQDKSGLPNDRFSAERPEGSISTLTIQRTEQRDSAMYRCASSPRQGGGQPQHFGDGTRLSIL.

This clonotype appeared many times. CDR3 sequence (DNA): TGTGCCAGCAGTGAAGCAGGCGGCGGGGGTTCACCCCTCCACTTT. Translation: CASSEAGGGGSPLHF. V is TRBV6-1 and J is TRBJ1-6; tentatively, D is TRBD1 (5 bases). The CDR3 has 15 residues. The ends were cut back, 0 bases at V and 9 bases at J, with 12 bases in the middle. The germline V gene encodes CDR1 MNHNS and CDR2 SASEGT.

Points on this clonotype: It may be a read error: a sequence one base away is much more abundant. The chain uses TRBV20-1 and TRBJ2-7; no clear D gene. The length of the CDR3 is 12 residues. Per germline, CDR1 DFQATT and CDR2 SNEGSKA (reference sequence). V lost 5 bases and J 3 bases, leaving 11 bases between the germline ends. The CDR3 DNA is TGCAGTGCTTCCGTACCGTTCTACGAGCAGTACTTC. Translating gives CSASVPFYEQYF.

In this sample, this clonotype turned up many times. The rearrangement links TRBV12-3 or TRBV12-4 to TRBJ1-1; D possibly corresponds to TRBD1 (6 bases). The length of the CDR3 is 16 residues. Trimming pared 1 base from V and 0 bases from J, leaving 12 bases between. The CDR3 loop reads CASSLEGEQVNTEAFF. The CDR3 DNA is TGTGCCAGCAGTTTAGAGGGGGAACAGGTGAACACTGAAGCTTTCTTT.

The rearrangement links TRBV28 to TRBJ1-1; D is unresolved. Per the germline V gene, CDR1 is MDHEN and CDR2 is SYDVKM. V dropped 7 bases and J dropped 1 base, with 7 bases sitting between them. The CDR3 contains 12 residues. The CDR3 sequence: CASKGPNTEAFF. The CDR3 bases are TGTGCCAGCAAAGGCCCGAACACTGAAGCTTTCTTT.

This clonotype was recorded at least ten times. V usage is TRBV20-1 and J usage is TRBJ2-3; TRBD2 aligns across 7 bases. CDR1 is DFQATT and CDR2 is SNEGSKA in the germline V gene (reference sequence). There are 16 residues in the CDR3. The ends lost 5 bases at V and 2 bases at J; junction bases unmatched: 13. Here the CDR3 DNA reads TGCAGTGCTGTCGAGGGGCTAGCGGATTTCACAGATACGCAGTATTTT. Its protein product is CSAVEGLADFTDTQYF.

This chain links TRBV12-3 or TRBV12-4 with TRBJ1-1; a weak D match, TRBD1 (6 bases). There are 14 residues in the CDR3. Trimming took off 5 bases at V and 4 bases at J, with 14 bases between the two ends. The CDR3 DNA reads as TGTGCCAGCAGTGCATCGGACAGACCCACTGAAGCTTTCTTT. It yields the protein CASSASDRPTEAFF.